These 11 T cell receptor beta chains came from one sample sequenced in a study of monozygotic twins with inflammatory bowel disease. TCRdb reprocessed the 5' RACE reads and keeps a single row for each CDR3 protein, giving no DNA. The sample's table shows over 150,000 distinct CDR3 sequences. Sequencing was performed on blood. The receptor source for this set is a human donor with ulcerative colitis or Crohn's disease, or a healthy co-twin of an affected twin (not recorded which).

V is TRBV6-5 and J is TRBJ1-1; TCRdb names TRBD1, which stays unverified in the absence of DNA. The CDR3 contains 15 residues. Germline-derived CDR1 and CDR2 are MNHEY and SVGAGI. The CDR3 region is CASSYVDRVATEAFF.

The rearrangement joins TRBV11-2 to TRBJ2-1; the D call of TRBD1 rests on TCRdb alone, since no DNA is present to check it. This CDR3 spans 15 amino acids. Germline V gene data show CDR1 as SGHAT and CDR2 as FQNNGV. The CDR3 sequence: CASSLGGGTYNEQFF.

The chain couples TRBV3-1 to TRBJ2-1; no DNA is available, so the TRBD1 call from TCRdb remains unchecked. CDR3 length equals 15 residues. Germline CDR1 LGHDT, CDR2 YNNKEL (reference sequence). CDR3 sequence reads: CASSQSGTPYNEQFF.

This chain links TRBV4-2 with TRBJ2-2; there is no DNA to check the TCRdb D call of TRBD2. Germline lookup yields CDR1 LGHNA and CDR2 YNFKEQ. This CDR3 has 18 residues. The CDR3 loop is CASSPGLAGGSNTGELFF.

The gene calls are TRBV4-3 and TRBJ2-2; TCRdb's D call of TRBD1 is untestable without DNA. The CDR3 extends over 15 amino acids. Per the germline V gene, CDR1 is LGHNA and CDR2 is YSLEER. The CDR3 here is CASSQETAARGELFF.

V is TRBV13 and J is TRBJ1-1. The CDR3 is 18 residues long. Germline CDR1 reads PRHDT; CDR2 reads FYEKMQ (reference sequence). The CDR3 loop is CASSYPPGSGGPNTEAFF.

The CDR3 here is CASSTQDSSYEQYF. The chain is built from TRBV19 and TRBJ2-7; TCRdb lists TRBD1, though no DNA is available to test this call. The CDR3 is 14 residues long. Germline V gives CDR1 LNHDA, CDR2 SQIVND (reference sequence).

The V gene is TRBV7-2, the J gene TRBJ1-2; TCRdb selects TRBD1, and the lack of DNA leaves this call unchecked. Germline CDR1 SGHTA, CDR2 FQGNSA. This CDR3 comprises 15 residues. CDR3 residues: CASSVPGQGTSGYTF.

The genes are TRBV6-5 and TRBJ1-1; TCRdb's D gene call, TRBD1, goes unchecked for lack of DNA. From germline, CDR1 is MNHEY and CDR2 SVGAGI. The CDR3 is 12 residues long. CDR3 region: CASIDRGLQAFF.

This CDR3 is CASRLVNSPLHF. The genes are TRBV6-5 and TRBJ1-6. The germline V gene has CDR1 MNHEY and CDR2 SVGAGI. This CDR3 has 12 residues.

The rearrangement uses TRBV29-1 and TRBJ2-3. Germline CDR1 is SQVTM and CDR2 is ANQGSEA. The CDR3 consists of 13 residues. The CDR3 protein is CSVSGKLTDTQYF.